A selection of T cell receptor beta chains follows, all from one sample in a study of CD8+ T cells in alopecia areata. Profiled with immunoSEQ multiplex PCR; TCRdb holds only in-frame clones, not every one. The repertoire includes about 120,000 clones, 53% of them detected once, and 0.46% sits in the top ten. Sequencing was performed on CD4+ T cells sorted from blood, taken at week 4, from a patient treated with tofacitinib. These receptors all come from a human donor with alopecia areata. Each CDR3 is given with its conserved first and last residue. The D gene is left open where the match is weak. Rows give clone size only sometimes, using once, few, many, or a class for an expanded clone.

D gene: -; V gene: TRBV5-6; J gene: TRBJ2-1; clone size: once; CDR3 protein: CASSASSNEQFF; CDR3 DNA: TGTGCCAGCAGCGCATCTAGCAATGAGCAGTTCTTC
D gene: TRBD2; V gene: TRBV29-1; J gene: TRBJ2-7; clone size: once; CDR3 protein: CSVGRAGGSYEQYF; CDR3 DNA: TGCAGCGTTGGACGAGCGGGAGGGTCCTACGAGCAGTACTTC
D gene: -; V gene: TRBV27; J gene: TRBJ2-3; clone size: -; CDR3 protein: CASTSLGSTDTQYF; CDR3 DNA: TGTGCCAGCACCTCGCTGGGCAGCACAGATACGCAGTATTTT
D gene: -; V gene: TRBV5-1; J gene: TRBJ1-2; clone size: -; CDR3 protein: CASSWATDRRTGYTF; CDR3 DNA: TGCGCCAGCAGCTGGGCCACGGACAGACGTACAGGCTACACCTTC
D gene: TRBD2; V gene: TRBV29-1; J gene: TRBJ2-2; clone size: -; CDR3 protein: CSVGGGAGGNTGELFF; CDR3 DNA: TGCAGCGTTGGTGGAGGAGCGGGGGGGAACACCGGGGAGCTGTTTTTT
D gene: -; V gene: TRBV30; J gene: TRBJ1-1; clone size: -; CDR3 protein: CAWSVAGGTEAFF; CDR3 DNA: TGTGCCTGGAGTGTAGCGGGTGGAACTGAAGCTTTCTTT
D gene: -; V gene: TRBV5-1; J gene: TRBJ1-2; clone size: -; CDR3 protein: CASSLNLPSDGYTF; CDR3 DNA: TGCGCCAGCAGCTTGAACCTGCCTAGCGATGGCTACACCTTC
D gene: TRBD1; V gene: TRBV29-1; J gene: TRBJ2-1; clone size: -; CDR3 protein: CSVRVSGTAYNEQFF; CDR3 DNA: TGCAGCGTCCGCGTCTCCGGGACAGCCTACAATGAGCAGTTCTTC
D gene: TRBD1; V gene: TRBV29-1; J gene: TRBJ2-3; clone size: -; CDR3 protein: CSVGQGPDTQYF; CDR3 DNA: TGCAGCGTCGGACAGGGTCCAGATACGCAGTATTTT
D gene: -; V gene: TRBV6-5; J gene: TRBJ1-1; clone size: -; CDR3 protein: CASSSHRAGGTEAFF; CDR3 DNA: TGTGCCAGCAGTTCTCACAGGGCAGGAGGCACTGAAGCTTTCTTT
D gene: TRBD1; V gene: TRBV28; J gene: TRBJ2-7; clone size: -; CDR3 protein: CASSNRGIKQYF; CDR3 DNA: TGTGCCAGCAGTAACAGGGGGATCAAGCAGTACTTC
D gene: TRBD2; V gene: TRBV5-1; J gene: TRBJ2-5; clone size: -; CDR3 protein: CASSLQSPGLGGETQYF; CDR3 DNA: TGCGCCAGCAGCCTACAATCTCCGGGACTAGGGGGTGAGACCCAGTACTTC
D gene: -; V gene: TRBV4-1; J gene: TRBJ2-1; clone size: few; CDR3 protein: CASSQDINAGQQFF; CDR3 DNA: TGCGCCAGCAGCCAAGATATCAACGCGGGACAGCAGTTCTTC
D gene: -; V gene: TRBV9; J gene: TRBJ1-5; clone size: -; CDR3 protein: CASSGGWGRRNQPQHF; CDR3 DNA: TGTGCCAGCAGCGGGGGTTGGGGACGACGCAATCAGCCCCAGCATTTT
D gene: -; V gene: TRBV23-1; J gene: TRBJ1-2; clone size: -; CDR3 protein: CASSQKGGDYTF; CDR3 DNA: TGCGCCAGCAGTCAAAAGGGAGGGGACTACACCTTC
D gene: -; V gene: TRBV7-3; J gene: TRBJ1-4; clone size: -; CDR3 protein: CASSLRGGGGEKLFF; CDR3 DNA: TGTGCCAGCAGCTTACGGGGCGGCGGAGGAGAAAAACTGTTTTTT
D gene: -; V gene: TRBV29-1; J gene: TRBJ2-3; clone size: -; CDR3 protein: CSVDRQGVLDTQYF; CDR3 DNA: TGCAGCGTTGACCGGCAGGGTGTGTTGGATACGCAGTATTTT
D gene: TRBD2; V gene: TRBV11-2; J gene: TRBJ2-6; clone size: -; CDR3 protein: CASSPGLAGRAGANVLTF; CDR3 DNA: TGCGCCAGCAGCCCGGGACTAGCGGGAAGAGCTGGGGCCAACGTCCTGACTTTC